This is a list of T cell receptor beta chains from one sample in a study of T cells after yellow fever vaccination. TCRdb fed the 5' RACE reads into MiXCR, producing one record per CDR3 protein. The sample carries roughly 74,000 distinct CDR3 sequences, more than 5.5% recorded once. The sequenced sample was CD8+ T cells sorted from PBMCs, obtained about 5 days after the first yellow fever vaccination. The receptors originated from a man in his late teens or twenties who received the YFV17D yellow fever vaccine. CDR3s include the opening cysteine and the closing phenylalanine or tryptophan. The D gene is left open where the match is weak. Only part of the rows carry a size: once, few, many, or a class if the clone is expanded.

j_call v_call clone_size d_call cdr3_length cdr3_nt cdr3_aa
TRBJ2-7 TRBV7-9 NA NA 13 TGTGCCAGCAGCCCCCGGTTGAGCTACGAGCAGTACTTC CASSPRLSYEQYF
TRBJ2-5 TRBV6-1 NA NA 15 TGTGCCAGCAGTGCGATTCTACTAGAAGGGGAGACCCAGTACTTC CASSAILLEGETQYF
TRBJ1-2 TRBV5-5 many NA 16 TGTGCCAGCAGCTTATCTAGTTTCTCAGGGACCTATGGCTACACCTTC CASSLSSFSGTYGYTF
TRBJ2-2 TRBV7-2 many TRBD1 15 TGTGCCAGCAGCATCCCTGACAGGGGGATCGGGGAGCTGTTTTTT CASSIPDRGIGELFF
TRBJ1-2 TRBV27 few NA 15 TGTGCCAGCAGTTTAGTTCCCACCCTGAATTATGGCTACACCTTC CASSLVPTLNYGYTF
TRBJ2-1 TRBV7-9 NA NA 12 TGTGCCAGCAGCTTAGAGGACGATGAGCAGTTCTTC CASSLEDDEQFF
TRBJ2-7 TRBV20-1 NA NA 16 TGCAGTGCTCAACCTGACCCCCCTTCAGGCTCCTACGAGCAGTACTTC CSAQPDPPSGSYEQYF
TRBJ2-2 TRBV15 many NA 12 TGTGCCACCAGCACGGCGGTCGGGGAGCTGTTTTTT CATSTAVGELFF
TRBJ2-1 TRBV5-1 NA NA 16 TGCGCCAGCAGCACCCGACTAGTCACATTACCCGATGAGCAGTTCTTC CASSTRLVTLPDEQFF
TRBJ2-3 TRBV4-3 few NA 16 TGCGCCAGCAGCCAAGAGGTCTCCTGGAGGGCAGATACGCAGTATTTT CASSQEVSWRADTQYF
TRBJ2-1 TRBV4-3 many NA 13 TGCGCCAGCAGCCAAGTTCAGAGCCGGGAGCAGTTCTTC CASSQVQSREQFF
TRBJ1-4 TRBV11-1 many NA 18 TGTGCCAGCAGCTTAAGCCACGGACCTGCCCCAACTAATGAAAAACTGTTTTTT CASSLSHGPAPTNEKLFF
TRBJ2-1 TRBV6-2/TRBV6-3 NA TRBD2 16 TGTGCCAGCAGGCCTCCCCGACTAGCGGGGGAGGATGAGCAGTTCTTC CASRPPRLAGEDEQFF
TRBJ2-1 TRBV11-2 few NA 14 TGTGCCAGCAGCTTAGCCGGGATTTCACATGAGCAGTTCTTC CASSLAGISHEQFF
TRBJ2-5 TRBV5-1 NA NA 14 TGCGCCAGCAGCTTGGCGGGTCTAACGAGGACCCAGTACTTC CASSLAGLTRTQYF
TRBJ1-6 TRBV19 NA NA 16 TGTGCCAGTAGAGGACAGTTCGGCTCCTATAATTCACCCCTCCACTTT CASRGQFGSYNSPLHF
TRBJ2-1 TRBV12-3/TRBV12-4 few NA 13 TGTGCCAGCAGTTTATATTCCGGCGTTGAGCAGTTCTTC CASSLYSGVEQFF
TRBJ2-1 TRBV2 NA TRBD2 16 TGTGCCAGCAGCGCGTACCTAGCGGGGGGTAGCTATGAGCAGTTCTTC CASSAYLAGGSYEQFF
TRBJ2-7 TRBV6-2/TRBV6-3 NA NA 16 TGTGCCAGCAGTAACGTGGGTCCCGGCATTGGGTACGAGCAGTACTTC CASSNVGPGIGYEQYF
TRBJ2-1 TRBV6-2/TRBV6-3 many NA 15 TGTGCCAGCAGCCTAAGCACGAGCTCCTACAATGAGCAGTTCTTC CASSLSTSSYNEQFF
TRBJ2-2 TRBV12-3/TRBV12-4 few TRBD1 16 TGTGCCAGCAGTTCTACAGGGGTGAAGACTGCCGGGGAGCTGTTTTTT CASSSTGVKTAGELFF
TRBJ1-4 TRBV7-9 NA NA 15 TGTGCCAGCAGCGCGGAAACGACATGGTTAGCGAAACTGTTTTTT CASSAETTWLAKLFF
TRBJ2-7 TRBV4-3 few TRBD2 14 TGCGCCAGCAGCCAGGAGACTAGCGTCTCCGAGCAGTACTTC CASSQETSVSEQYF
TRBJ2-7 TRBV5-6 few TRBD1 15 TGTGCCAGCAGCCTGGCCCCAGGGGGCTTTTACGAGCAGTACTTC CASSLAPGGFYEQYF
TRBJ2-7 TRBV12-3/TRBV12-4 many NA 14 TGTGCCAGCAGTCCCAGACAGGTGCCCTACGAGCAGTACTTC CASSPRQVPYEQYF
TRBJ2-7 TRBV5-1 many NA 13 TGCGCCAGCAGCCCCCGTTTAGGGTACGAGCAGTACTTC CASSPRLGYEQYF
TRBJ2-5 TRBV4-1 few TRBD2 16 TGCGCCAGCAGCCACTACGCTAGCGGGGAATGGGAGACCCAGTACTTC CASSHYASGEWETQYF
TRBJ1-1 TRBV29-1 many NA 14 TGCAGCGTTGAAGATGGGGGACAACCCGGAGGAGCTTTCTTT CSVEDGGQPGGAFF
TRBJ2-5 TRBV6-2/TRBV6-3 NA TRBD2 14 TGTGCCACCACGTCCCCGGGAGGGATCGAGTTCCATTACTTC CATTSPGGIEFHYF
TRBJ1-1 TRBV4-3 few TRBD1 16 TGCGCCAGCAGCCAAGACCCTACAGGGGGTAACACTGAAGCTTTCTTT CASSQDPTGGNTEAFF
TRBJ2-1 TRBV15 NA NA 15 TGTGCCACCAGCCCCAGGTTGGGGGGAATAAATGAGCAGTTCTTC CATSPRLGGINEQFF
TRBJ2-1 TRBV19 few NA 13 TGTGCCACTCGAATATCGACGTACAATGAGCAGTTCTTC CATRISTYNEQFF
TRBJ2-1 TRBV29-1 many TRBD2 16 TGCAGCGTTAATCCCGGAGGAGCGGGGGGTTACAATGAGCAGTTCTTC CSVNPGGAGGYNEQFF
TRBJ2-5 TRBV5-1 many NA 13 TGCGCCAGCCACCCCCGGGGTCAAGAGACCCAGTACTTC CASHPRGQETQYF
TRBJ1-2 TRBV7-9 NA TRBD1 12 TGTGCCAGCAGCTACGACAGGGCCGGCTACACCTTC CASSYDRAGYTF
TRBJ2-3 TRBV6-2/TRBV6-3 few TRBD1 14 TGTGCCAGCAGGTGGAGGGACAGGGCTGATACGCAGTATTTT CASRWRDRADTQYF
TRBJ1-4 TRBV6-5 few NA 15 TGTGCCAGCAGTTACTCGTTAGCAGACAATGAAAAACTGTTTTTT CASSYSLADNEKLFF
TRBJ2-6 TRBV28 few NA 16 TGTGCCAGCAGTTTGGCCGACATCTCTGGGGCCAACGTCCTGACTTTC CASSLADISGANVLTF
TRBJ2-7 TRBV5-1 many TRBD1 15 TGCGCCAGCAGCATACACGGGACAGGCGCCTACGAGCAGTACTTC CASSIHGTGAYEQYF
TRBJ1-5 TRBV6-2/TRBV6-3 few NA 14 TGTGCCAGCAGTTCTGGTGGTCGTAGTCAGCCCCAGCATTTT CASSSGGRSQPQHF
TRBJ1-2 TRBV27 NA NA 14 TGTGCCAGCAGTTTATCGATGCTGGGAGGAGGCTACACCTTC CASSLSMLGGGYTF
TRBJ2-1 TRBV5-1 NA TRBD2 16 TGCGCCAGCAGCTCTCTAGCGGGGGGGCTATACAATGAGCAGTTCTTC CASSSLAGGLYNEQFF
TRBJ2-3 TRBV6-2/TRBV6-3 NA NA 15 TGTGCCAGCAGTTACTCGGTGGATTCGGCCGATACGCAGTATTTT CASSYSVDSADTQYF
TRBJ2-4 TRBV7-6 few NA 15 TGTGCCAGCAGCTTATATGCAGGGGGACTGGACATTCAGTACTTC CASSLYAGGLDIQYF
TRBJ2-4 TRBV4-3 NA NA 12 TGCGCCAGCAGCGGAGGGGCGAACATTCAGTACTTC CASSGGANIQYF
TRBJ1-3 TRBV4-3 few NA 17 TGCGCCAGCAGCCAAGATAGCACAGTCGCCACTGGAAACACCATATATTTT CASSQDSTVATGNTIYF
TRBJ1-2 TRBV7-9 many NA 18 TGTGCCAGCAGCCCATCGGGCTTTAAACACAGAGCTAACTATGGCTACACCTTC CASSPSGFKHRANYGYTF
TRBJ2-2 TRBV27 many NA 16 TGTGCCAGCACCCCCCCCGGGACGGGGAACACCGGGGAGCTGTTTTTT CASTPPGTGNTGELFF
TRBJ2-7 TRBV5-1 few NA 14 TGCGCCAGCAGCTTCTCCGCCAGCTCCTACGAGCAGTACTTC CASSFSASSYEQYF
TRBJ2-3 TRBV4-1 NA TRBD2 15 TGCGCCACCACCTTGGGGGGGGGGACCACAGATACGCAGTATTTT CATTLGGGTTDTQYF
TRBJ2-2 TRBV25-1 few NA 16 TGTGCCAGCAGTGAATATCGGGGGAGGAACACCGGGGAGCTGTTTTTT CASSEYRGRNTGELFF
TRBJ2-1 TRBV6-2/TRBV6-3 NA TRBD2 13 TGTGCCAGCAGTCGCGGACTAGCGAATGAGCAGTTCTTC CASSRGLANEQFF